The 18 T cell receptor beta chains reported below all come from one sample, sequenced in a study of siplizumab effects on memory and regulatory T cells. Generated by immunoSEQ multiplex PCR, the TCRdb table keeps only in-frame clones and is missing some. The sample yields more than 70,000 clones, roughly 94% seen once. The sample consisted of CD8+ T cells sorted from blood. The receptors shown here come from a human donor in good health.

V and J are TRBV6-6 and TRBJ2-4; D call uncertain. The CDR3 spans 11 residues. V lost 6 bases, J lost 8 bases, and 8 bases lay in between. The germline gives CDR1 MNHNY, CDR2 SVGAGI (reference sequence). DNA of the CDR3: TGTGCCAGCAGCCCGAGACACATTCAGTACTTC. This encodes CASSPRHIQYF.

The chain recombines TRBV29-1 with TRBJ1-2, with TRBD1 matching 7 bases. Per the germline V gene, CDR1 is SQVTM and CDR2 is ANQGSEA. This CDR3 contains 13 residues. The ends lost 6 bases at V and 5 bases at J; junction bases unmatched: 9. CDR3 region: CSVDPGTAYGYTF. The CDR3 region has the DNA TGCAGCGTCGATCCAGGGACAGCATATGGCTACACCTTC.

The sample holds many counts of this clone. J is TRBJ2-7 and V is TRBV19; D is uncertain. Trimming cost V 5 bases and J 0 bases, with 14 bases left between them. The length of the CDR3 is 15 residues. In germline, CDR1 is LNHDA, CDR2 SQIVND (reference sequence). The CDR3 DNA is TGTGCCAGTAGTTTTCAGGCTTCAAGCTCCTACGAGCAGTACTTC. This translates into CASSFQASSSYEQYF.

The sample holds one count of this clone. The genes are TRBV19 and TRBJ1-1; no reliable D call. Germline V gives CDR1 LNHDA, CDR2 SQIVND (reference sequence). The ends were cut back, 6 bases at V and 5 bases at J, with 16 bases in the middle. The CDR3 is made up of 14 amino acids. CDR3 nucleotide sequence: TGTGCCAGTAGGGGTTTACCCTACGGGACTGAAGCTTTCTTT. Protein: CASRGLPYGTEAFF. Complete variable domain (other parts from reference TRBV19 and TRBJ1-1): DGGITQSPKYLFRKEGQNVTLSCEQNLNHDAMYWYRQDPGQGLRLIYYSQIVNDFQKGDIAEGYSVSREKKESFPLTVTSAQKNPTAFYLCASRGLPYGTEAFFGQGTRLTVV.

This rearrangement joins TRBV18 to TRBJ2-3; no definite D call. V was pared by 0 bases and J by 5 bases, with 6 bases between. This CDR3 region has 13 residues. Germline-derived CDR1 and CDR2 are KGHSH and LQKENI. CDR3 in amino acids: CASSPPGGDTQYF. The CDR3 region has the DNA TGTGCCAGCTCACCACCGGGCGGAGATACGCAGTATTTT.

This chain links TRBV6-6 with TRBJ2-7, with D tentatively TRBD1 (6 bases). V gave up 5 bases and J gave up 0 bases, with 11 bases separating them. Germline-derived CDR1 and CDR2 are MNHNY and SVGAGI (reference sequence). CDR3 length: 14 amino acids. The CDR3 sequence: CASSTGKGSYEQYF. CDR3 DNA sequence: TGTGCCAGCAGTACAGGGAAAGGCTCCTACGAGCAGTACTTC.

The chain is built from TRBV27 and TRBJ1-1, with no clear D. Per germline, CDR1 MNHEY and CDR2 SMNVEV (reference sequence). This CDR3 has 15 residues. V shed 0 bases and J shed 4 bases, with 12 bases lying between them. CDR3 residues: CASSLSPDGGTEAFF. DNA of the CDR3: TGTGCCAGCAGTTTATCCCCTGACGGAGGCACTGAAGCTTTCTTT.

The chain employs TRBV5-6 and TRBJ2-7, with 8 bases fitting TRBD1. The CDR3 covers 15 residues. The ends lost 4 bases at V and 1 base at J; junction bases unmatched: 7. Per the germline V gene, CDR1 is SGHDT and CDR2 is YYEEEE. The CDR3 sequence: CASSATGVGSYEQYF. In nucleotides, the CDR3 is TGTGCCAGCAGCGCGACAGGGGTGGGGTCCTACGAGCAGTACTTC.

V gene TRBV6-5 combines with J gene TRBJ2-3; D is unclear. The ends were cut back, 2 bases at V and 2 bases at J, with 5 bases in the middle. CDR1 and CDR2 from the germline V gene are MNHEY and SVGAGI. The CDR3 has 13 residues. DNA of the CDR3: TGTGCCAGCAGTTACGACGTCACAGATACGCAGTATTTT. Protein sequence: CASSYDVTDTQYF.

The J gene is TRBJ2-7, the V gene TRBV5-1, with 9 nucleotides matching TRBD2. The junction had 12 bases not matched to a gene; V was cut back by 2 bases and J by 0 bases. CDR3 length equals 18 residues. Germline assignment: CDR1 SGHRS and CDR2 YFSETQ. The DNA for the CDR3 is TGCGCCAGCAGCTTACTAGCGGGCCGCGTCGGAAGCTCCTACGAGCAGTACTTC. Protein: CASSLLAGRVGSSYEQYF.

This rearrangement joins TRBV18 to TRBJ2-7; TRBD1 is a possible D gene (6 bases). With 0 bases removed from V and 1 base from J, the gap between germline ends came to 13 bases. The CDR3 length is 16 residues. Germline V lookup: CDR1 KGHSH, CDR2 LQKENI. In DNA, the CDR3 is TGTGCCAGCTCACCACCAACAGGGAGTCAGTCCTACGAGCAGTACTTC. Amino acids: CASSPPTGSQSYEQYF. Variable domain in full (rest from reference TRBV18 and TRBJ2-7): NAGVMQNPRHLVRRRGQEARLRCSPMKGHSHVYWYRQLPEEGLKFMVYLQKENIIDESGMPKERFSAEFPKEGPSILRIQQVVRGDSAAYFCASSPPTGSQSYEQYFGPGTRLTVT.

In DNA form, the CDR3 reads TGTGCCACCAGCAGAGAGGGGGGGGCGGACAGATACTACGAGCAGTACTTC. Translation: CATSREGGADRYYEQYF. The chain has TRBV15 and TRBJ2-7; D possibly corresponds to TRBD2 (7 bases). The CDR3 has 17 amino acids. Between the trimmed V and J ends, which lost 0 bases and 3 bases, there was a span of 18 bases. The germline V gene encodes CDR1 LNHNV and CDR2 YYDKDF (reference sequence).

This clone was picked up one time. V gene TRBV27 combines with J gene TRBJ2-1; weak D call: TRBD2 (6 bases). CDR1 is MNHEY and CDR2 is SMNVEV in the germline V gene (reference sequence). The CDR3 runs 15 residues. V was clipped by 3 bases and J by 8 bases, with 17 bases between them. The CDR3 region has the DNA TGTGCCAGCAGTTTTAGGGGAGGTGGGATCTATGAGCAGTTCTTC. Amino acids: CASSFRGGGIYEQFF.

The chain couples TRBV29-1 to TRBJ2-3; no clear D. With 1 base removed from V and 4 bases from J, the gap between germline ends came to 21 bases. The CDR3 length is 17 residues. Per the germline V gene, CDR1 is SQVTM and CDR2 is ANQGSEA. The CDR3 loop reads CSVEGLLANTHSDTQYF. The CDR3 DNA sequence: TGCAGCGTTGAAGGGCTACTGGCTAACACGCACTCAGATACGCAGTATTTT.

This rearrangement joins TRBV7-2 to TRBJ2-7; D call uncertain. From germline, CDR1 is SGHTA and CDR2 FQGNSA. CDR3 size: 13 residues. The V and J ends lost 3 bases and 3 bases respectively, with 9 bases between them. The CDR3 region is CASSFTESYEQYF. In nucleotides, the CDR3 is TGTGCCAGCAGCTTTACTGAGAGCTACGAGCAGTACTTC.

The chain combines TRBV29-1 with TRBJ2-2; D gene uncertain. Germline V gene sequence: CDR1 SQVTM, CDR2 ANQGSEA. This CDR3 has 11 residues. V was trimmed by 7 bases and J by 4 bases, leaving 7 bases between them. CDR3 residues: CSAYSTGELFF. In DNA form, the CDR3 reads TGCAGCGCTTACTCCACCGGGGAGCTGTTTTTT.

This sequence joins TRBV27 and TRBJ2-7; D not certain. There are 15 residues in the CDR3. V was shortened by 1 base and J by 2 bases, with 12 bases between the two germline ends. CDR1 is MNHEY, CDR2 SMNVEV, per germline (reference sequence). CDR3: CASSLYPPSAYEQYF. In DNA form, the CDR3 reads TGTGCCAGCAGTTTATACCCCCCAAGCGCCTACGAGCAGTACTTC.

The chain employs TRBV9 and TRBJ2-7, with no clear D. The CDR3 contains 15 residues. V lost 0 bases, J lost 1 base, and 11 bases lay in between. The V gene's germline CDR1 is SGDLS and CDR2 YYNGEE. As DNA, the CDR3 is TGTGCCAGCAGCGTAGCGGCAGGCCCGTCCTACGAGCAGTACTTC. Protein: CASSVAAGPSYEQYF.